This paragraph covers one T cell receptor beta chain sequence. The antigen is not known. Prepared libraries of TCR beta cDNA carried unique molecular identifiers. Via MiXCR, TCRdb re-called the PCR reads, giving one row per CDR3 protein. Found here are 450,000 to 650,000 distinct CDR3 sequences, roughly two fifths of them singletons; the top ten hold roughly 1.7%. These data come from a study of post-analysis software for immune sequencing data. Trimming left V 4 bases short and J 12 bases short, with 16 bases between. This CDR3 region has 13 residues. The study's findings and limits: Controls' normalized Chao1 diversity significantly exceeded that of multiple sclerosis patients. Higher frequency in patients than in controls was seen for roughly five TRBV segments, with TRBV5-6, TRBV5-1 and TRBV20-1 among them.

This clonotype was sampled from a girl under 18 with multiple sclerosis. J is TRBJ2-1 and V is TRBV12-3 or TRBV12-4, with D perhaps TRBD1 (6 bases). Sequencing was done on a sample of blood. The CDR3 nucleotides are TGTGCCAGCAGTTCTCGACAGGCCAAGGGGCAGTTCTTC. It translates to CASSSRQAKGQFF.